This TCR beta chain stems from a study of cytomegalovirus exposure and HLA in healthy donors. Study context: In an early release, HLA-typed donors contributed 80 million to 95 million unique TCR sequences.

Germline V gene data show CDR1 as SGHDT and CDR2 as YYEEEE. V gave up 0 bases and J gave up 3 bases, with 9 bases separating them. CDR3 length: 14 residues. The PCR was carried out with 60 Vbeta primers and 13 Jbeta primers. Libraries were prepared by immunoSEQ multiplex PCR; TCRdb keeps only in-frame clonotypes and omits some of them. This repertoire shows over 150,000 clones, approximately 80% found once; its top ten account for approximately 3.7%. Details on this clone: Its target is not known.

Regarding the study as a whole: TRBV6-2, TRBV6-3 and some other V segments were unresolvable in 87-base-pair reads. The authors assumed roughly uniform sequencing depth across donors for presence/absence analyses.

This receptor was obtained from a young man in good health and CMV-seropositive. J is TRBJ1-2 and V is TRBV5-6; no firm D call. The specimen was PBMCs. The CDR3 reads CASSLALADYGYTF. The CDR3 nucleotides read TGTGCCAGCAGCTTGGCCCTGGCTGACTATGGCTACACCTTC.